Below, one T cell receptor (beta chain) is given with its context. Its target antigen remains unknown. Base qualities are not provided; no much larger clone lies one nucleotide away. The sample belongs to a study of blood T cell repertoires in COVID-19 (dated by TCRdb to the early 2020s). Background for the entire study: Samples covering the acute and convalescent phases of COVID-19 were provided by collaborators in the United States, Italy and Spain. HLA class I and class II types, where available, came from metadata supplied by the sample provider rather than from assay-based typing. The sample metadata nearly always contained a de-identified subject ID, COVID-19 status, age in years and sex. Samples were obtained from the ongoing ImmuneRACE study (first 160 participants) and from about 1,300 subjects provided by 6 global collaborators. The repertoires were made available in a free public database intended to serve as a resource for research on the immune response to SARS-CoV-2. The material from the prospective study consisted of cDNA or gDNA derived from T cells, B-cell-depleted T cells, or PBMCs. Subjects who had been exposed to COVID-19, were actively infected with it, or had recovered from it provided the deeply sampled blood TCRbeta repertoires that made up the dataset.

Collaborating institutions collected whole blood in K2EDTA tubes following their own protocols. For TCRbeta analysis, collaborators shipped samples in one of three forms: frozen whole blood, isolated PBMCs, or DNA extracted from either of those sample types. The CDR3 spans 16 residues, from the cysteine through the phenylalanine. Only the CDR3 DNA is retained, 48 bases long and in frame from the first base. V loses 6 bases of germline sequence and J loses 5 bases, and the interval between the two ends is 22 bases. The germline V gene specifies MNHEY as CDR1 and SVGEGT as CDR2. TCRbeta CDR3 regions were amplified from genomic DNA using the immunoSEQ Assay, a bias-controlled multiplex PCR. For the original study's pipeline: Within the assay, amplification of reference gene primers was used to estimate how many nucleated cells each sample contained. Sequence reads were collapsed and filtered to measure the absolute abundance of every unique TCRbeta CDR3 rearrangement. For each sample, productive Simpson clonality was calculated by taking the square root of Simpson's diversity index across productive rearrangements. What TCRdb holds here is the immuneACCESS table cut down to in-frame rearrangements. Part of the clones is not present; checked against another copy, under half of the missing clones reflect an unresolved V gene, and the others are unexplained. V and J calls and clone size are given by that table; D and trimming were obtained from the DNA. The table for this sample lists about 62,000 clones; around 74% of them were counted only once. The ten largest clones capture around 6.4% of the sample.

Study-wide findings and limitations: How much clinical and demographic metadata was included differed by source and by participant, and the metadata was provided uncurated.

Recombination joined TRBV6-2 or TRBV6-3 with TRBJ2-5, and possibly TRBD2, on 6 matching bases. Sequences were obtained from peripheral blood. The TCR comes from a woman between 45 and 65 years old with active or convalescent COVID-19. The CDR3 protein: CASSTGRRGPGETQYF. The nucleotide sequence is TGTGCCAGCAGCACCGGTAGGAGGGGCCCCGGGGAGACCCAGTACTTC.